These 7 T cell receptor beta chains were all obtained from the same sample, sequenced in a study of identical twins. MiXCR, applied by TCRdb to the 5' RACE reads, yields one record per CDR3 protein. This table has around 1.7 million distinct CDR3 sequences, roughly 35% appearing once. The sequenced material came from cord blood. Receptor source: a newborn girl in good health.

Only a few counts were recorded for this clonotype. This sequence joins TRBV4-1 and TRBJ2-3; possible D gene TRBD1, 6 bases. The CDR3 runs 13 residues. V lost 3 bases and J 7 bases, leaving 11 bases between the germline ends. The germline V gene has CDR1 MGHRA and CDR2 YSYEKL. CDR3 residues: CASSHYRENTQYF. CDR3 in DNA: TGCGCCAGCAGCCATTACAGGGAGAATACGCAGTATTTT.

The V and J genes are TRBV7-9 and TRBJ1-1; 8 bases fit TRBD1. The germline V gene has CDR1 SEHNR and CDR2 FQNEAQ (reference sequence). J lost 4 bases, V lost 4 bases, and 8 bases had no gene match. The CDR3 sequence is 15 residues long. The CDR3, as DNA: TGTGCCAGCAGCTCCGCCAGGGGGCTTAGCACTGAAGCTTTCTTT. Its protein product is CASSSARGLSTEAFF.

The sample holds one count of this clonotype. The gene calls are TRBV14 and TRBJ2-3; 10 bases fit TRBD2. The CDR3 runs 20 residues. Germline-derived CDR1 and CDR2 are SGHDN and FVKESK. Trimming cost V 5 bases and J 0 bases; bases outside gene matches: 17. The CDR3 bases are TGTGCCAGCAGCTCCTTAATAGGGTCGACTAGCGGGCCTAGCACAGATACGCAGTATTTT. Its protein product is CASSSLIGSTSGPSTDTQYF.

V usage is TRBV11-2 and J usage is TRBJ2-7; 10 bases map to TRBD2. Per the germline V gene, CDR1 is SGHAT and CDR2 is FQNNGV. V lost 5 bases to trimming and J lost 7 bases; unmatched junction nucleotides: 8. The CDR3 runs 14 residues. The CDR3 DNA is TGTGCCAGCAGCCGTACTAGCGGGGTCAGGGAGCAGTACTTC. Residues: CASSRTSGVREQYF.

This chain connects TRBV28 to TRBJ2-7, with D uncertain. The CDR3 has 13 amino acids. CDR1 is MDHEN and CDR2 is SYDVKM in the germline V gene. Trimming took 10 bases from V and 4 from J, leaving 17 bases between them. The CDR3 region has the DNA TGTGCCACCCCACGCCAGACCGTTTACGAGCAGTACTTC. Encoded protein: CATPRQTVYEQYF.

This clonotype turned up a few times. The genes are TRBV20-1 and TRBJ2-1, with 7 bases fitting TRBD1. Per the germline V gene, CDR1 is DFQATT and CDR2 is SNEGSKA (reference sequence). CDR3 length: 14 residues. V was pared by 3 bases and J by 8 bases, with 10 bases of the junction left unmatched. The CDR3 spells CSARTGRFGDEQFF. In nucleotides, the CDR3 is TGCAGTGCTAGGACAGGGAGATTTGGGGATGAGCAGTTCTTC.

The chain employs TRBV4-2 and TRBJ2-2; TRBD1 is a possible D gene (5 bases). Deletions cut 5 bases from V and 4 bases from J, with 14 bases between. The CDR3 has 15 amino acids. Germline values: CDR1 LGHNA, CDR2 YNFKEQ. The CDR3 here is CASSSRGYTTGELFF. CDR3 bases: TGTGCCAGCAGCTCAAGGGGCTACACCACCGGGGAGCTGTTTTTT.